Listed below are T cell receptor beta chains from one sample, sequenced in a study of siplizumab effects on memory and regulatory T cells. TCRdb's table, derived via immunoSEQ multiplex PCR, lists solely in-frame clones and lacks some. Here the sample spans roughly 100,000 clones, just over 90% being singletons. Sample: CD4+ T cells sorted from blood. The receptors originated from a human donor in good health. Each CDR3 is given with its conserved first and last residue. Fields, in order: V gene, J gene, clone size, D gene, CDR3 protein, CDR3 DNA. A D gene is named only where the DNA matches it firmly. Clone size is given for some rows only: seen once, a few or many times, or a class if the clone is expanded.

TRBV11-2	TRBJ2-3	-	TRBD2	CASSQTSGLTDTQYF	TGTGCCAGCAGCCAGACTAGCGGGCTAACAGATACGCAGTATTTT
TRBV7-9	TRBJ2-1	-	-	CASSLQGTYNEQFF	TGTGCCAGCAGCTTACAGGGTACCTACAATGAGCAGTTCTTC
TRBV6-5	TRBJ2-7	-	TRBD1	CASSPTGLGSYEQYF	TGTGCCAGCAGCCCGACAGGGTTGGGATCCTACGAGCAGTACTTC
TRBV7-2	TRBJ1-6	-	-	CASSLAAALNSPLHF	TGTGCCAGCAGCTTAGCGGCAGCACTTAATTCACCCCTCCACTTT
TRBV30	TRBJ2-6	-	-	CAWSRGGSGANVLTF	TGTGCCTGGAGTAGAGGGGGTTCTGGGGCCAACGTCCTGACTTTC
TRBV20-1	TRBJ1-2	-	-	CSASGVTGYTF	TGCAGTGCTAGCGGGGTGACTGGCTACACCTTC
TRBV7-2	TRBJ2-1	-	TRBD2	CASSYKRLAGVYNEQFF	TGTGCCAGCAGCTACAAACGGCTAGCGGGGGTATACAATGAGCAGTTCTTC
TRBV11-2	TRBJ2-7	-	-	CASSLMWGSYEQYF	TGTGCCAGCAGCTTAATGTGGGGTTCCTACGAGCAGTACTTC
TRBV2	TRBJ1-3	-	-	CASTRSRGRSGNTIYF	TGTGCCAGCACCCGGAGTAGGGGCCGCTCTGGAAACACCATATATTTT
TRBV19	TRBJ1-2	-	TRBD1	CASRSLTGGYYGYTF	TGTGCCAGTAGGAGCCTGACAGGGGGATATTATGGCTACACCTTC
TRBV5-8	TRBJ2-3	-	-	CASSLRGYTQYF	TGTGCCAGCAGCTTGAGGGGGTATACGCAGTATTTT
TRBV9	TRBJ2-1	-	-	CASSPQGNRYNEQFF	TGTGCCAGCAGCCCCCAAGGGAATCGCTACAATGAGCAGTTCTTC
TRBV18	TRBJ2-7	-	TRBD1	CASSPSRGQYEQYF	TGTGCCAGCTCACCGTCCAGGGGGCAGTACGAGCAGTACTTC
TRBV30	TRBJ2-5	-	-	CAWSGLTGQETQYF	TGTGCCTGGAGCGGCCTAACGGGGCAAGAGACCCAGTACTTC
TRBV7-9	TRBJ1-6	-	-	CASSLAAGGGDSPLHF	TGTGCCAGCAGCTTAGCGGCGGGGGGCGGAGATTCACCCCTCCACTTT
TRBV2	TRBJ1-4	-	-	CASSENGWNEKLFF	TGTGCCAGCAGTGAGAACGGCTGGAATGAAAAACTGTTTTTT
TRBV6-1	TRBJ1-1	once	TRBD1	CASSETGGRTEAFF	TGTGCCAGCAGTGAAACAGGGGGCCGTACTGAAGCTTTCTTT
TRBV20-1	TRBJ2-1	once	-	CSAEKDGEQFF	TGCAGTGCTGAGAAGGACGGTGAGCAGTTCTTC
TRBV14	TRBJ2-7	-	-	CASSRAHAQYF	TGTGCCAGCAGCCGCGCGCATGCACAGTACTTC
TRBV4-2	TRBJ2-7	-	-	CASSQDWVDTTYEQYF	TGTGCCAGCAGCCAAGATTGGGTCGACACCACCTACGAGCAGTACTTC
TRBV4-2	TRBJ2-5	-	-	CASSQDGPGETQYF	TGTGCCAGCAGCCAAGATGGGCCGGGGGAGACCCAGTACTTC
TRBV14	TRBJ1-2	-	TRBD1	CASSQPSGTGFNYGYTF	TGTGCCAGCAGCCAACCTTCCGGGACAGGGTTTAACTATGGCTACACCTTC
TRBV5-1	TRBJ2-7	once	TRBD1	CASSKGQEAYEQYF	TGCGCCAGCAGCAAGGGACAGGAAGCCTACGAGCAGTACTTC
TRBV25-1	TRBJ1-5	-	-	CASRSGFNQPQHF	TGTGCCAGCAGATCTGGTTTCAATCAGCCCCAGCATTTT
TRBV9	TRBJ2-5	-	TRBD1	CASTRQGAKETQYF	TGTGCCAGCACCAGACAGGGGGCGAAAGAGACCCAGTACTTC
TRBV20-1	TRBJ1-2	-	-	CSANPRFGYTF	TGCAGTGCAAACCCCCGGTTTGGCTACACCTTC
TRBV7-2	TRBJ1-1	-	-	CASSLDSQGNTEAFF	TGTGCCAGCAGCTTAGACAGCCAGGGAAACACTGAAGCTTTCTTT
TRBV5-1	TRBJ2-7	-	-	CASSYSYEQYF	TGCGCCAGCAGCTACAGTTACGAGCAGTACTTC
TRBV18	TRBJ1-1	-	-	CASSTGTSNTEAFF	TGTGCCAGCTCTACCGGGACATCGAACACTGAAGCTTTCTTT
TRBV30	TRBJ2-6	-	-	CALYPTGANVLTF	TGTGCCTTATACCCCACTGGGGCCAACGTCCTGACTTTC
TRBV5-1	TRBJ2-3	-	-	CASSSLGRLVSSDTQYF	TGCGCCAGCAGCTCCCTGGGTCGGCTAGTCTCGTCGGATACGCAGTATTTT
TRBV6-5	TRBJ2-1	-	TRBD1	CASSSSGGPYNEQFF	TGTGCCAGCAGTTCGTCAGGGGGCCCCTACAATGAGCAGTTCTTC
TRBV5-8	TRBJ2-3	-	TRBD2	CASSLGLAGFTDTQYF	TGTGCCAGCAGCTTGGGACTAGCGGGGTTCACAGATACGCAGTATTTT
TRBV19	TRBJ2-5	-	TRBD1	CASSPTRGRKTQYF	TGTGCCAGTAGTCCAACCAGGGGGCGCAAGACCCAGTACTTC
TRBV5-4	TRBJ2-5	-	TRBD2	CASRRTSGLQETQYF	TGTGCCAGCAGGAGGACTAGCGGCCTTCAAGAGACCCAGTACTTC
TRBV10-3	TRBJ1-1	-	-	CAISESKVGVWTEAFF	TGTGCCATCAGTGAGTCGAAGGTCGGGGTATGGACTGAAGCTTTCTTT
TRBV4-1	TRBJ1-3	few	-	CASSQDLSRDTIYF	TGCGCCAGCAGCCAAGATCTGAGTCGGGACACCATATATTTT
TRBV7-2	TRBJ2-2	-	TRBD2	CASSLEEPLAGGRTGELFF	TGTGCCAGCAGCTTAGAAGAACCCCTAGCGGGAGGGAGGACCGGGGAGCTGTTTTTT
TRBV27	TRBJ1-2	-	-	CASSLGRSYGYTF	TGTGCCAGCAGTTTGGGGCGGTCCTATGGCTACACCTTC
TRBV21-1	TRBJ2-7	-	-	CASSTRRCPMRPEQYF	TGTGCCAGCAGCACCCGTAGATGCCCGATGAGGCCCGAGCAGTACTTC
TRBV30	TRBJ1-1	-	-	CAWSVGLGFTEAFF	TGTGCCTGGAGTGTAGGCCTAGGGTTCACTGAAGCTTTCTTT
TRBV30	TRBJ1-3	-	-	CAWKGSGNTIYF	TGTGCCTGGAAGGGCTCTGGAAACACCATATATTTT
TRBV10-3	TRBJ1-2	once	TRBD1	CAISVDRVNGYTF	TGTGCCATCAGTGTGGACAGGGTGAATGGCTACACCTTC
TRBV7-2	TRBJ2-1	-	TRBD2	CASSLVGTSGYNEQFF	TGTGCCAGCAGCTTAGTAGGGACTAGCGGTTACAATGAGCAGTTCTTC
TRBV30	TRBJ2-7	-	-	CAWSVFPGAGEQYF	TGTGCCTGGAGTGTATTTCCGGGGGCAGGCGAGCAGTACTTC
TRBV7-2	TRBJ1-4	-	-	CASSLAHELFF	TGTGCCAGCAGCTTGGCCCACGAACTGTTTTTT
TRBV9	TRBJ2-5	once	-	CASSPGYQETQYF	TGTGCCAGCAGCCCGGGTTACCAAGAGACCCAGTACTTC
TRBV7-2	TRBJ2-7	-	-	CASSSAGTRDYEQYF	TGTGCCAGCAGCTCCGCCGGGACTCGGGACTACGAGCAGTACTTC
TRBV5-3	TRBJ2-3	once	-	CARSLVSPRGKPGKTDTQYF	TGTGCCAGAAGCTTGGTTAGTCCACGCGGGAAACCGGGGAAGACAGATACGCAGTATTTT
TRBV9	TRBJ1-4	-	-	CASSGGSATNEKLFF	TGTGCCAGCAGCGGGGGTAGTGCAACTAATGAAAAACTGTTTTTT
TRBV9	TRBJ1-5	few	-	CASSEGNSNQPQHF	TGTGCCAGCAGCGAGGGAAATAGCAATCAGCCCCAGCATTTT
TRBV4-1	TRBJ2-1	-	-	CASSQDHVTSNEQFF	TGCGCCAGCAGCCAAGATCACGTGACTAGCAATGAGCAGTTCTTC
TRBV30	TRBJ2-1	-	TRBD2	CAWSVPLTSGKNEQFF	TGTGCCTGGAGTGTACCTCTCACTAGCGGGAAAAATGAGCAGTTCTTC
TRBV11-3	TRBJ1-1	-	-	CASHGGTVTEAFF	TGTGCCAGTCACGGGGGAACCGTCACTGAAGCTTTCTTT
TRBV5-1	TRBJ2-7	-	-	CASSSDNYEQYF	TGCGCCAGCAGCTCGGACAACTACGAGCAGTACTTC